This entry is about one T cell receptor beta chain. Its antigen is unknown. Amplification used 60 Vbeta primers and 13 Jbeta primers. Clones were read by immunoSEQ multiplex PCR, and TCRdb kept only the in-frame ones, dropping some. Here the sample spans 110,000 to 150,000 clones, roughly 74% being singletons. Trimming removed 4 bases from V and 0 bases from J, with 15 bases in between. In germline, CDR1 is LGHNA, CDR2 YSLEER. This CDR3 has 17 amino acids. This entry belongs to a study of cytomegalovirus exposure and HLA in healthy donors. Overall study results and limits: In a later analysis, HLA-associated TCR beta chains were more clonally expanded than equally common others. Most TCR beta V segments were productive about 87% or about 30% of the time in an earlier analysis.

This TCR was recovered from a woman between 18 and 30 years old in good health and CMV-seropositive. The gene calls are TRBV4-3 and TRBJ2-2; possible D gene TRBD2, 5 bases. Material for sequencing was PBMCs. The CDR3 DNA reads as TGCGCCAGCAGCCCTGGTAAGAGGGCCGCGAACACCGGGGAGCTGTTTTTT. Its protein is CASSPGKRAANTGELFF.